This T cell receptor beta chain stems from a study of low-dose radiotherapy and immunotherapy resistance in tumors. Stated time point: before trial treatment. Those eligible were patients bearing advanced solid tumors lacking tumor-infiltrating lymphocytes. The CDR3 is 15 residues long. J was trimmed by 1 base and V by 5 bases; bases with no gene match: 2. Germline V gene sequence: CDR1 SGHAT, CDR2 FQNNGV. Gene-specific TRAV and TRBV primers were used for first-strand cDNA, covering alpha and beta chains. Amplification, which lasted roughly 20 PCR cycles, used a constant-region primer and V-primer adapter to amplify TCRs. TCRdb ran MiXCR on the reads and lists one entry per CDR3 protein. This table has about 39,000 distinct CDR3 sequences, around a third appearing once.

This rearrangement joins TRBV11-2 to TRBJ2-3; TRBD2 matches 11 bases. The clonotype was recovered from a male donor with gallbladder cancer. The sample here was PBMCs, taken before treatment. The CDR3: CASSKLAGGTDTQYF. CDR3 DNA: TGTGCCAGCAGCAAACTAGCGGGAGGCACAGATACGCAGTATTTT.